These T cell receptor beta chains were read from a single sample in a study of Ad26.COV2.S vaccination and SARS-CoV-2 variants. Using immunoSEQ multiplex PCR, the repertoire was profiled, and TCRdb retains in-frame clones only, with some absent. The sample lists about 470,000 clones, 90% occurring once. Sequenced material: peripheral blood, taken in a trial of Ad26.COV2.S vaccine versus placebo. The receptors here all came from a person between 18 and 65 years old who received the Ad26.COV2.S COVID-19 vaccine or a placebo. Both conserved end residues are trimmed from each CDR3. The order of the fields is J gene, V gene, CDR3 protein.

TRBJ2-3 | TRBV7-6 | ASSFQPASTDTQY
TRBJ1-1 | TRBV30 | AWAFLQGLGTEAF
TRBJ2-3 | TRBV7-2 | ASSLPFYQQEGADTQY
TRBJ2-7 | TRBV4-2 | ASSPPGGASSYEQY
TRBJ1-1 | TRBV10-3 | ASGRDTEAF
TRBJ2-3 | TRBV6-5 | ASRDSLAGAGTQY
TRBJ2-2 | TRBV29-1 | SVEGVARRLF
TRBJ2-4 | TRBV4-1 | ASSQDEGSIAKNIQY
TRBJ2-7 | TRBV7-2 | ASSSLETGGQAGKFEQY
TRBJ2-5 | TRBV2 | ASSAGPWETQY
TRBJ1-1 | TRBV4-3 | ASSQDPQGGTEAF
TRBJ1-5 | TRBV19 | ASSITEVTNQPQH
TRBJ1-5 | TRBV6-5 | ASSRTGNQPQH
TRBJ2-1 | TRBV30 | AWSGDLGVAGGPYNEQF
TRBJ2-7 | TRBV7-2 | ASSLEGGVVYEQY
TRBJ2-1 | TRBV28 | ASSPDRNYYNEQF
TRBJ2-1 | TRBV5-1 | ASSSAGVNEQF
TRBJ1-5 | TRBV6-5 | ASSYSAEGPQH
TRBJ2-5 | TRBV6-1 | ASSEVPLAGQETQY
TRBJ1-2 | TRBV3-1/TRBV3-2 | ASSQVGAGGFSYGYT
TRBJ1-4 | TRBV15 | ATSRVVGTALGNEKLF
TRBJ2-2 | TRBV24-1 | ATSDLPSGRNTGELF